This is a list of T cell receptor beta chains from one sample in a study of cytomegalovirus exposure and HLA in healthy donors. Method: immunoSEQ multiplex PCR; TCRdb's copy keeps in-frame clones and lacks some. The repertoire includes some 190,000 clones, around 80% of them detected once, and more than 1.1% sits in the top ten. The specimen was PBMCs. The receptors were sampled from a girl under 18 in good health and CMV-seropositive. CDR3s include the opening cysteine and the closing phenylalanine or tryptophan. D genes are given only for firm matches. For some rows the clone size is stated as once, few or many, or as a class when expanded; others skip it.

clone_size j_call v_call d_call cdr3_nt cdr3_aa
few TRBJ1-6 TRBV7-8 TRBD1 TGTGCCAGCAGCCGACGACAGGGGGAGAGTTCACCCCTCCACTTT CASSRRQGESSPLHF
few TRBJ1-2 TRBV9 - TGTGCCAGCAGCCCCTCGGTTTCCTTTAACTATGGCTACACCTTC CASSPSVSFNYGYTF
- TRBJ1-3 TRBV5-1 TRBD1 TGCGCCAGCAGCTTGGAGATACAGGGGACGGGTTACACCATATATTTT CASSLEIQGTGYTIYF
- TRBJ1-1 TRBV6-1 - TGTGCCAGCAGTGAAGACAGGGACACTGAAGCTTTCTTT CASSEDRDTEAFF
- TRBJ2-3 TRBV27 TRBD2 TGTGCCAGCAGGTCGGTAGCGGGAGGGCCCAGGCAGTATTTT CASRSVAGGPRQYF
- TRBJ2-7 TRBV5-4 TRBD2 TGTGCCAGCAGCAACCCCGGGACTAGCAGCTACGAGCAGTACTTC CASSNPGTSSYEQYF
once TRBJ2-7 TRBV30 - TGTGCCTGGAGTGGGGGCAGCTACTACGAGCAGTACTTC CAWSGGSYYEQYF
- TRBJ2-5 TRBV7-2 - TGTGCCAGCAGCGTCTGGGCTAGCCGAGAGACCCAGTACTTC CASSVWASRETQYF
- TRBJ2-7 TRBV4-2 TRBD2 TGTGCCAGCAGCCAAGATAGCGGGGAGCAGTACTTC CASSQDSGEQYF
- TRBJ1-2 TRBV19 - TGTGCCAGTAGGATAGACACTTCTAACTATGGCTACACCTTC CASRIDTSNYGYTF
- TRBJ1-3 TRBV10-1 - TGCGCCAGCAGTGAGTCGAAGCGGGACATGTTCTCTGGAAACACCATATATTTT CASSESKRDMFSGNTIYF
- TRBJ1-5 TRBV19 - TGTGCCAGTAGTACACAATCATCAGGGAATCAGCCCCAGCATTTT CASSTQSSGNQPQHF
few TRBJ2-1 TRBV2 TRBD1 TGTGCCAGCCGCGGGACAGGGTCGGTCAATGAGCAGTTCTTC CASRGTGSVNEQFF
- TRBJ2-2 TRBV5-5 TRBD2 TGTGCCAGCAGCCACACTACTAGCGGGAGTGGTACCGGGGAGCTGTTTTTT CASSHTTSGSGTGELFF
- TRBJ1-5 TRBV19 - TGTGCCAGTATCAGCGAGATGTATAGCAATCAGCCCCAGCATTTT CASISEMYSNQPQHF
- TRBJ2-1 TRBV7-9 TRBD2 TGTGCCAGCGGAGTAGCGGGAGGTTGGAGCTCCTACAATGAGCAGTTCTTC CASGVAGGWSSYNEQFF
few TRBJ1-1 TRBV4-1 - TGCGCCTTTTCCCTAACTTTGAACACTGAAGCTTTCTTT CAFSLTLNTEAFF
- TRBJ1-5 TRBV10-3 - TGTGCCATCAGTGACGGTAGGGGGGGCGGCAATCAGCCCCAGCATTTT CAISDGRGGGNQPQHF
- TRBJ2-5 TRBV7-9 TRBD2 TGTGCCAGCAGCCTAACGAGACTAGCGGGACAACTCCAAGAGACCCAGTACTTC CASSLTRLAGQLQETQYF
- TRBJ2-1 TRBV9 - TGTGCCAGCAGCCCTACTGGGAGTAATGTCGATGAGCAGTTCTTC CASSPTGSNVDEQFF
- TRBJ2-1 TRBV7-3 - TGTGCCAGCAGCTTAGAGGGCCGGCTTACCAAGCAGTTCTTC CASSLEGRLTKQFF
once TRBJ2-2 TRBV2 TRBD1 TGTGCCAGCAGTTTACGACGACAGGGGGCGGGGGAGCTGTTTTTT CASSLRRQGAGELFF
- TRBJ1-5 TRBV19 - TGTGCCAGTAGTCTTTATGGGACTAGGGCGGGGGATCAGCCCCAGCATTTT CASSLYGTRAGDQPQHF
- TRBJ2-7 TRBV11-2 TRBD1 TGTGCCAGCAGCCGTCCCGGGACAGGCGTCCACGAGCAGTACTTC CASSRPGTGVHEQYF
- TRBJ1-2 TRBV4-1 TRBD1 TGCGCCAGCAGCCAGACGGACAGGGTAATCTATGGCTACACCTTC CASSQTDRVIYGYTF
- TRBJ1-1 TRBV10-3 - TGTGCCATCAGTGATATACAGGGTGGGCAGAACACTGAAGCTTTCTTT CAISDIQGGQNTEAFF
- TRBJ2-5 TRBV4-3 TRBD2 TGCGCCAGCAGCCAAGGTATTAGCGGGAGAGGGAAGGAGACCCAGTACTTC CASSQGISGRGKETQYF
- TRBJ2-4 TRBV27 TRBD1 TGTGCCAGCAAAATCCGACAGGGGGATCCAAACATTCAGTACTTC CASKIRQGDPNIQYF
once TRBJ2-2 TRBV4-1 TRBD2 TGCGCCAGCAGCCAAGCCCCTAGCGGGAGGGCCGTCACCGGGGAGCTGTTTTTT CASSQAPSGRAVTGELFF
- TRBJ2-1 TRBV9 TRBD2 TGTGCCAGCAGCGTAGACGTAGCGGGAGTTTCCAATGAGCAGTTCTTC CASSVDVAGVSNEQFF
few TRBJ2-1 TRBV7-3 TRBD2 TGTGCCAGCAGCTTAGGGAGGGGCTCCTACAATGAGCAGTTCTTC CASSLGRGSYNEQFF
- TRBJ2-7 TRBV10-3 TRBD2 TGTGCCATCAGTGGGGGGGGGATTCCGTCCTACGAGCAGTACTTC CAISGGGIPSYEQYF
- TRBJ1-5 TRBV10-3 - TGTGCCATCGCGGAACATAGCAATCAGCCCCAGCATTTT CAIAEHSNQPQHF
- TRBJ2-7 TRBV11-1 TRBD1 TGTGCCAGCAGCTTAGATCCGACAGGGGGCAAGACCTACGAGCAGTACTTC CASSLDPTGGKTYEQYF
- TRBJ2-2 TRBV7-2 - TGTGCCAGCAGCCTTGGTTCTGGCCGGAACACCGGGGAGCTGTTTTTT CASSLGSGRNTGELFF
- TRBJ2-5 TRBV15 - TGTGCCACCAGCGCGCGGAAGATCCAAGAGACCCAGTACTTC CATSARKIQETQYF
few TRBJ1-2 TRBV6-1 TRBD1 TGTGCCAGCAGGGATCGACAGGGGGCGTATGGCTACACCTTC CASRDRQGAYGYTF
- TRBJ1-3 TRBV10-3 TRBD1 TGTGCCATCAGGGGGACAGCTGGAAACACCATATATTTT CAIRGTAGNTIYF
- TRBJ2-7 TRBV6-5 TRBD1 TGTGCCAGCAGTTACTCGTTCACAGGGGTGCCCTACGAGCAGTACTTC CASSYSFTGVPYEQYF
- TRBJ2-3 TRBV5-1 - TGCGCCAGCAGCTTTCTGCGGGGGCGGGGGTCCACAGATACGCAGTATTTT CASSFLRGRGSTDTQYF
- TRBJ2-1 TRBV6-5 TRBD2 TGTGCCAGCACTAACTCGGGCGGGAGGTTCGACAATGAGCAGTTCTTC CASTNSGGRFDNEQFF
- TRBJ1-1 TRBV5-1 TRBD1 TGCGCCAGCAGCTTGGGGGACAGAGTCACTGAAGCTTTCTTT CASSLGDRVTEAFF
- TRBJ1-1 TRBV7-6 - TGTGCCAGCAGGCCTAGCCTCGGGACTACTGAAGCTTTCTTT CASRPSLGTTEAFF
- TRBJ1-3 TRBV7-9 - TGTGCCAGCAGCTCAGGGGCGCGGGGAAACACCATATATTTT CASSSGARGNTIYF
- TRBJ1-1 TRBV9 - TGTGCCAGCAGTCCACAGGGAACTGAAGCTTTCTTT CASSPQGTEAFF
- TRBJ2-1 TRBV11-2 TRBD2 TGTGCCAGCAGCGGGGGACTAGCGGGAGGTAGCCCCTACAATGAGCAGTTCTTC CASSGGLAGGSPYNEQFF
- TRBJ2-1 TRBV11-2 - TGTGCCAGCAGCTTAGACCTAGCGACCAATGAGCAGTTCTTC CASSLDLATNEQFF
- TRBJ2-7 TRBV6-5 TRBD2 TGTGCCAGCAGTTCCGGCGGACTAGTCTCCTACGAGCAGTACTTC CASSSGGLVSYEQYF
- TRBJ2-1 TRBV7-2 TRBD2 TGTGCCAGCAGCTTAGGGGCGGGAGGGCATGAGCAGTTCTTC CASSLGAGGHEQFF